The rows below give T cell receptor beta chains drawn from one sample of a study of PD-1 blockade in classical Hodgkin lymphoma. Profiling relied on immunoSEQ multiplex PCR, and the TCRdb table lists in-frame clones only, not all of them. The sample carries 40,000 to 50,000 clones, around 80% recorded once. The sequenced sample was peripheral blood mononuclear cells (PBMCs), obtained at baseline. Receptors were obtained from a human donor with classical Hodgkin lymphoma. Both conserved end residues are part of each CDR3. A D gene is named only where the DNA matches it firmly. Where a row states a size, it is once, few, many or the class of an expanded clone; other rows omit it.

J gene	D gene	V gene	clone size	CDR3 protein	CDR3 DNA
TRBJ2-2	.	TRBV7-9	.	CASSLLYTGELFF	TGTGCCAGCAGCTTACTATACACCGGGGAGCTGTTTTTT
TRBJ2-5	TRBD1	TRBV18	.	CASSPDRDGETQYF	TGTGCCAGCTCACCAGACAGGGACGGAGAGACCCAGTACTTC
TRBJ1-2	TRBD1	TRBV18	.	CASSPGTGVDYGYTF	TGTGCCAGCTCACCCGGGACAGGAGTCGATTATGGCTACACCTTC
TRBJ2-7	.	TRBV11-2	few	CASSTDSYEQYF	TGTGCCAGCAGTACAGACAGCTACGAGCAGTACTTC
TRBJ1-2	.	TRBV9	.	CASSPPVVGYGYTF	TGTGCCAGCTCCCCTCCGGTGGTGGGCTATGGCTACACCTTC
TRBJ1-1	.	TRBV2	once	CASSEGRGYTEAFF	TGTGCCAGCAGTGAAGGACGGGGATACACTGAAGCTTTCTTT
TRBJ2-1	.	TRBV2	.	CASSRRGGPYNEQFF	TGTGCCAGCAGTAGGAGGGGGGGGCCCTACAATGAGCAGTTCTTC
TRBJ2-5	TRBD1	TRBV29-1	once	CSLGQGARETQYF	TGCAGCCTAGGACAGGGGGCGCGTGAGACCCAGTACTTC
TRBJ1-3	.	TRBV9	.	CASSVAASGNTIYF	TGTGCCAGCAGCGTAGCCGCCTCTGGAAACACCATATATTTT
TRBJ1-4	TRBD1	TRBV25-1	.	CASSTGRQEKLFF	TGTGCCAGCTCGACAGGGCGTCAGGAAAAACTGTTTTTT
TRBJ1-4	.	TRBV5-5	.	CASSYNREEEKLFF	TGTGCCAGCAGCTATAACAGGGAAGAAGAAAAACTGTTTTTT
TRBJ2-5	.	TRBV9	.	CASSVAGESETQYF	TGTGCCAGCAGCGTAGCCGGGGAATCGGAGACCCAGTACTTC
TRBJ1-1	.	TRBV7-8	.	CASSLELGRVNTEAFF	TGTGCCAGCAGCTTAGAATTGGGACGGGTGAACACTGAAGCTTTCTTT
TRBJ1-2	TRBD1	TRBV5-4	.	CASSRDRGYTF	TGTGCCAGCAGCCGGGACAGGGGTTACACCTTC
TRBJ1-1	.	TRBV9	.	CASGGRLNTEAFF	TGTGCCAGCGGGGGGCGGCTGAACACTGAAGCTTTCTTT
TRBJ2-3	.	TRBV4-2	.	CASSRGGPSGFTDTQYF	TGTGCCAGCAGCCGGGGGGGCCCTAGCGGCTTCACAGATACGCAGTATTTT
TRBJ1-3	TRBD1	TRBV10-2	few	CASSQGARGNTIYF	TGCGCCAGCAGTCAGGGGGCGAGAGGAAACACCATATATTTT
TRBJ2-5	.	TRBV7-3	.	CASSPRGVQETQYF	TGTGCCAGCAGCCCGAGGGGGGTTCAAGAGACCCAGTACTTC